These T cell receptor beta chains were read from a single sample in a study of blood T cell repertoires in COVID-19. Profiling relied on immunoSEQ multiplex PCR, and the TCRdb table lists in-frame clones only, not all of them. The data contain 450,000 or so clones, approximately 90% of them singletons. The sample taken for sequencing was peripheral blood. Receptors originate from a man aged 18 to 29 with COVID-19, enrolled during active disease. Both conserved end residues are part of each CDR3. The D gene is left open where the match is weak. A clone size is listed for some rows: how often the clone was seen (once, few, many), or a class if it is expanded.

J gene: TRBJ2-1
D gene: TRBD2
V gene: TRBV6-5
clone size: -
CDR3 DNA: TGTGCCAGCAGTTACTCTATTGCGGGGGACAATGAGCAGTTCTTC
CDR3 protein: CASSYSIAGDNEQFF

J gene: TRBJ1-1
D gene: -
V gene: TRBV13
clone size: -
CDR3 DNA: TGTGCCAGCAGCTTAGGCCGGGGTCAGAACACTGAAGCTTTCTTT
CDR3 protein: CASSLGRGQNTEAFF

J gene: TRBJ2-5
D gene: TRBD1
V gene: TRBV29-1
clone size: -
CDR3 DNA: TGCAGCGTTGCCGACAGGGCACTCCAAGAGACCCAGTACTTC
CDR3 protein: CSVADRALQETQYF

J gene: TRBJ1-2
D gene: TRBD1
V gene: TRBV27
clone size: few
CDR3 DNA: TGTGCCAGCAGACGAATGGACAGGGTCGGGTTTGACTATGGCTACACCTTC
CDR3 protein: CASRRMDRVGFDYGYTF

J gene: TRBJ2-7
D gene: -
V gene: TRBV7-9
clone size: -
CDR3 DNA: TGTGCCAGCAGCTTAGCTGGGCAGGGGGAGCAGTACTTC
CDR3 protein: CASSLAGQGEQYF

J gene: TRBJ1-2
D gene: -
V gene: TRBV6-5
clone size: -
CDR3 DNA: TGTGCCAGCAGTAAACAGGCGTCTGTTGGCTACACCTTC
CDR3 protein: CASSKQASVGYTF

J gene: TRBJ1-1
D gene: TRBD1
V gene: TRBV10-2
clone size: -
CDR3 DNA: TGCGCCAGCAGCGGACAGGGGCGATACACTGAAGCTTTCTTT
CDR3 protein: CASSGQGRYTEAFF

J gene: TRBJ1-1
D gene: TRBD1
V gene: TRBV6-6
clone size: -
CDR3 DNA: TGTGCCAGCAGCTCCTCGGGACAGCCCAACACTGAAGCTTTCTTT
CDR3 protein: CASSSSGQPNTEAFF

J gene: TRBJ2-5
D gene: -
V gene: TRBV11-3
clone size: -
CDR3 DNA: TGTGCCAGCAGCCTGAGTACAGGAGCGCAGGAGACCCAGTACTTC
CDR3 protein: CASSLSTGAQETQYF

J gene: TRBJ1-2
D gene: -
V gene: TRBV4-2
clone size: -
CDR3 DNA: TGTGCCAGCAGCCAAGAGCGAGTCCAACTATCTAACTATGGCTACACCTTC
CDR3 protein: CASSQERVQLSNYGYTF

J gene: TRBJ2-7
D gene: TRBD1
V gene: TRBV28
clone size: few
CDR3 DNA: TGTGCCCTACAGGGGGCCGCGGGGACGGGGAAGGAGCAGTACTTC
CDR3 protein: CALQGAAGTGKEQYF

J gene: TRBJ2-6
D gene: TRBD1
V gene: TRBV6-5
clone size: -
CDR3 DNA: TGTGCCAGCAGTTACTCGACAGGGACCGGGGCCAACGTCCTGACTTTC
CDR3 protein: CASSYSTGTGANVLTF

J gene: TRBJ2-5
D gene: TRBD2
V gene: TRBV10-2
clone size: once
CDR3 DNA: TGCGCCAGCAGTGAGGGAGCGGGAGGGCCTGAGACCCAGTACTTC
CDR3 protein: CASSEGAGGPETQYF

J gene: TRBJ1-2
D gene: TRBD1
V gene: TRBV19
clone size: -
CDR3 DNA: TGTGCCAGTAGTACTCCGACAGGGAACTATGGCTACACCTTC
CDR3 protein: CASSTPTGNYGYTF

J gene: TRBJ2-1
D gene: -
V gene: TRBV10-2
clone size: -
CDR3 DNA: TGCGCCAGCCACGTTGGAGCGACTGGCCCATTATTCTACAATGAGCAGTTCTTC
CDR3 protein: CASHVGATGPLFYNEQFF

J gene: TRBJ2-2
D gene: -
V gene: TRBV30
clone size: -
CDR3 DNA: TGTGCCTGGGGGGCGGATCTAGTAAGCACCGGGGAGCTGTTTTTT
CDR3 protein: CAWGADLVSTGELFF

J gene: TRBJ1-1
D gene: TRBD1
V gene: TRBV30
clone size: -
CDR3 DNA: TGTGCCTGGAGTGCCGGGACAGGGGGACATACTGAAGCTTTCTTT
CDR3 protein: CAWSAGTGGHTEAFF

J gene: TRBJ1-3
D gene: TRBD1
V gene: TRBV6-6
clone size: -
CDR3 DNA: TGTGCCAGCAGTTCAGCCCAGACAGGGCGAGGAAACACCATATATTTT
CDR3 protein: CASSSAQTGRGNTIYF

J gene: TRBJ1-6
D gene: TRBD1
V gene: TRBV7-6
clone size: -
CDR3 DNA: TGTGCCAGCAGCCCGGGTGGGACAGAGTATAATTCACCCCTCCACTTT
CDR3 protein: CASSPGGTEYNSPLHF

J gene: TRBJ2-5
D gene: TRBD2
V gene: TRBV9
clone size: -
CDR3 DNA: TGTGCCAGCAGCGTAGGTTCCCTAGCGGGAGACCGTGAGACCCAGTACTTC
CDR3 protein: CASSVGSLAGDRETQYF

J gene: TRBJ2-2
D gene: -
V gene: TRBV7-9
clone size: once
CDR3 DNA: TGTGCCAGCAGCGCCAGGGGTGGGCCGAACACCGGGGAGCTGTTTTTT
CDR3 protein: CASSARGGPNTGELFF

J gene: TRBJ1-1
D gene: -
V gene: TRBV5-1
clone size: -
CDR3 DNA: TGCGCCAGCAGTGAGACAGGCCAGAACACTGAAGCTTTCTTT
CDR3 protein: CASSETGQNTEAFF

J gene: TRBJ1-3
D gene: -
V gene: TRBV7-6
clone size: -
CDR3 DNA: TGTGCCAGCAGCTTAGCCCGGAGCTCTGGAAACACCATATATTTT
CDR3 protein: CASSLARSSGNTIYF

J gene: TRBJ2-2
D gene: TRBD2
V gene: TRBV27
clone size: -
CDR3 DNA: TGTGCCAGCAGCGCACTACTAGCGGTGAACACCGGGGAGCTGTTTTTT
CDR3 protein: CASSALLAVNTGELFF

J gene: TRBJ2-1
D gene: -
V gene: TRBV19
clone size: -
CDR3 DNA: TGTGCCAGTAGTATTGGGGACAACAATGAGCAGTTCTTC
CDR3 protein: CASSIGDNNEQFF

J gene: TRBJ2-7
D gene: -
V gene: TRBV27
clone size: -
CDR3 DNA: TGTGCCAGCAGTTTCCGGGACACAATCTACGAGCAGTACTTC
CDR3 protein: CASSFRDTIYEQYF

J gene: TRBJ1-2
D gene: -
V gene: TRBV5-4
clone size: once
CDR3 DNA: TGTGCCAGCAGCACCCGGACAGTCCCAAACTATGGCTACACCTTC
CDR3 protein: CASSTRTVPNYGYTF

J gene: TRBJ1-5
D gene: -
V gene: TRBV18
clone size: once
CDR3 DNA: TGTGCCAGCTCTAGGGGACTACAGCCCCAGCATTTT
CDR3 protein: CASSRGLQPQHF

J gene: TRBJ1-5
D gene: -
V gene: TRBV2
clone size: -
CDR3 DNA: TGTGCCAGCAGTGAAGCGCTTCCCGGCGGGTCCAATCAGCCCCAGCATTTT
CDR3 protein: CASSEALPGGSNQPQHF

J gene: TRBJ2-2
D gene: -
V gene: TRBV9
clone size: -
CDR3 DNA: TGTGCCAGCAAGAACAGGGTTGGCGCCGGGGAGCTGTTTTTT
CDR3 protein: CASKNRVGAGELFF

J gene: TRBJ1-1
D gene: -
V gene: TRBV5-1
clone size: -
CDR3 DNA: TGCGCCAGCAGCCTTGGGCTAACGTCGGTAGGGAACACTGAAGCTTTCTTT
CDR3 protein: CASSLGLTSVGNTEAFF

J gene: TRBJ1-6
D gene: -
V gene: TRBV2
clone size: -
CDR3 DNA: TGTGCCAGCAGTGAAGCGCTTCAGGGTTCACCCCTCCACTTT
CDR3 protein: CASSEALQGSPLHF

J gene: TRBJ1-1
D gene: -
V gene: TRBV5-1
clone size: -
CDR3 DNA: TGCGCCAGCAGCTCCAGCACAGGGAGGGTGGAAGCTTTCTTT
CDR3 protein: CASSSSTGRVEAFF

J gene: TRBJ2-4
D gene: -
V gene: TRBV5-6
clone size: -
CDR3 DNA: TGTGCCAGCAGCTTGGGGACGGGAATCCTAGCCAAAAACATTCAGTACTTC
CDR3 protein: CASSLGTGILAKNIQYF

J gene: TRBJ1-1
D gene: -
V gene: TRBV29-1
clone size: -
CDR3 DNA: TGCAGCGCCCGCGGCAGGGCCGGCACTGAAGCTTTCTTT
CDR3 protein: CSARGRAGTEAFF

J gene: TRBJ2-2
D gene: TRBD1
V gene: TRBV18
clone size: -
CDR3 DNA: TGTGCCAGCTCACCTTCAGGTGGGACAGGGACCGGGGAGCTGTTTTTT
CDR3 protein: CASSPSGGTGTGELFF

J gene: TRBJ2-1
D gene: TRBD2
V gene: TRBV3-1/TRBV3-2
clone size: -
CDR3 DNA: TGTGCCAGCAGCCAAGGTTTAGCGGGGCGACTCTACAATGAGCAGTTCTTC
CDR3 protein: CASSQGLAGRLYNEQFF

J gene: TRBJ1-2
D gene: -
V gene: TRBV9
clone size: -
CDR3 DNA: TGTGCCAGCAGCGCGACGGGTGGCTACACCTTC
CDR3 protein: CASSATGGYTF

J gene: TRBJ2-3
D gene: TRBD1
V gene: TRBV29-1
clone size: -
CDR3 DNA: TGCAGCGTATCTGCTACCTTGACAGGGGCAGATACGCAGTATTTT
CDR3 protein: CSVSATLTGADTQYF

J gene: TRBJ2-3
D gene: -
V gene: TRBV6-5
clone size: -
CDR3 DNA: TGTGCCAGCACCCCCCCGGGGGTCCCAGATACGCAGTATTTT
CDR3 protein: CASTPPGVPDTQYF

J gene: TRBJ2-3
D gene: TRBD1
V gene: TRBV7-6
clone size: -
CDR3 DNA: TGTGCCAGCAGCTTATTAGGGGGCGGTAGGGCAGATACGCAGTATTTT
CDR3 protein: CASSLLGGGRADTQYF

J gene: TRBJ1-2
D gene: -
V gene: TRBV19
clone size: once
CDR3 DNA: TGTGCCAGTAGTATTTCCAGCGACTATGGCTACACCTTC
CDR3 protein: CASSISSDYGYTF

J gene: TRBJ1-2
D gene: -
V gene: TRBV27
clone size: -
CDR3 DNA: TGTGCCACCCAGGAGGTATACGGCCGGAACTATGGCTACACCTTC
CDR3 protein: CATQEVYGRNYGYTF

J gene: TRBJ1-1
D gene: -
V gene: TRBV6-1
clone size: -
CDR3 DNA: TGTGCCAGCAGTGAATCCAGGGCAGGCACTGAAGCTTTCTTT
CDR3 protein: CASSESRAGTEAFF

J gene: TRBJ1-1
D gene: -
V gene: TRBV14
clone size: -
CDR3 DNA: TGTGCCAGCAGCCAAGAACGGTTGATGAACACTGAAGCTTTCTTT
CDR3 protein: CASSQERLMNTEAFF

J gene: TRBJ1-4
D gene: TRBD1
V gene: TRBV28
clone size: -
CDR3 DNA: TGTGCCAGCATTACTCCACGGGACAGGGGTGAAAAACTGTTTTTT
CDR3 protein: CASITPRDRGEKLFF